Sequencing of this T cell receptor (beta chain) was carried out in a study of regulatory T cells in long-lasting Graves disease. Study overall: Recently diagnosed Graves' patients had received antithyroid drugs for under 3 months. Overall study results and limits: The study found TRBV28, TRBJ1-2 and TRBJ2-5 favored in persistent disease.

Arm-PCR of CDR3 regions with iRepertoire HTBI primers generated TCR beta libraries. TCRdb reprocessed the multiplex PCR reads via MiXCR and lists one record per CDR3 protein. The sample gives hundreds of thousands of distinct CDR3 sequences, over 15% of which show up once; 30% is in the top ten. Turning to this clonotype: Its target is not known.

Germline lookup yields CDR1 SGHRS and CDR2 YFSETQ. Germline trimming cut 0 bases from V and 6 bases from J; bases unmatched to any gene: 3. The CDR3 totals 15 residues. Time point defined: newly diagnosed GD, antithyroid drugs for less than 3 months. RNA extracted from PBMCs served as the sequencing template. These data were also reused for a study on T cells in Graves' hyperthyroidism and ophthalmopathy. Turning to that study: Carried out on the TCR CDR3, a first-round RT-PCR used the HTBI primer set.

This rearrangement joins TRBV5-1 to TRBJ1-4, with 9 nucleotides matching TRBD1. The sequence came from a man in his forties with Graves disease. Source: peripheral blood mononuclear cells (PBMCs), taken at new diagnosis, from a patient treated with antithyroid drugs. The CDR3 spells CASSLDRGRHEKLFF. The CDR3 nucleotides are TGCGCCAGCAGCTTGGACAGGGGGCGACATGAAAAACTGTTTTTT.